Included here is one T cell receptor (beta chain) sequence, with context. Its antigen is currently unknown. Assay: immunoSEQ multiplex PCR; the TCRdb copy retains only in-frame clones and omits some. Of some 150,000 clones listed, under 95% were seen once; the top ten hold roughly 4.7%. V was cut by 7 bases and J by 0 bases, with 9 bases left in between. This CDR3 is built from 13 residues. Germline loops: CDR1 MDHEN, CDR2 SYDVKM. The data stem from a study of T cell responses to AZD1222 COVID-19 vaccine. Study conclusions and caveats: The study reported that nearly half of spike-specific TCRs target unmutated variant regions. Of the AZD1222 recipients, only 5 to 7 were seropositive at baseline.

This clonotype was obtained from an adult in good health. The chain is built from TRBV28 and TRBJ1-1; D might be TRBD1 (6 bases). The sample was peripheral blood, taken on day 0 of AZD1222 vaccination. The CDR3: CASIRTVNTEAFF. CDR3 coding DNA: TGTGCCAGCATTCGGACAGTGAACACTGAAGCTTTCTTT.